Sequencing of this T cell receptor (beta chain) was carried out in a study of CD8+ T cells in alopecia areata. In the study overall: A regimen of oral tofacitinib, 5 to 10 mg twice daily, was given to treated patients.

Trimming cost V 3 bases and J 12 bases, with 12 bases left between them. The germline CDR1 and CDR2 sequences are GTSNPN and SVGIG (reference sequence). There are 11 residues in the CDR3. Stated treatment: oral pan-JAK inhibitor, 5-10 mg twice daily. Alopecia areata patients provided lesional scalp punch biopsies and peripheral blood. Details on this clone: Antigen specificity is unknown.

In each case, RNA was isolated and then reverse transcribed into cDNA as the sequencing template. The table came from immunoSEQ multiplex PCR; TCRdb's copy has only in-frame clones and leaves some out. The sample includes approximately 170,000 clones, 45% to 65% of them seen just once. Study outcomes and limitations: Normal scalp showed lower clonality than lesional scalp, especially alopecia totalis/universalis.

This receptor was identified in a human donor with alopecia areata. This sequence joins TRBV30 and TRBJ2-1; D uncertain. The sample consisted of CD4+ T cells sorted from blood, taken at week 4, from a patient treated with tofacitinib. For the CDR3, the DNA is TGTGCCTGGAGCGATATCCCAGGGCAGTTCTTC. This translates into CAWSDIPGQFF.